Below, one T cell receptor (beta chain) is given with its context. The sequenced template was cDNA made from the entire isolated RNA. Sequenced by immunoSEQ multiplex PCR; TCRdb stores in-frame clones only, minus some. The sample has 970,000 or so clones; around a sixth are singletons. The data derive from a study of beta chain features in type 1 diabetes. Post-sort purity exceeded 98% for all sorted populations. Trimming stripped 3 bases from V and 1 base from J, with 7 bases between. This CDR3 contains 13 residues. Looked up from germline, CDR1 is SGHVS and CDR2 is FQNEAQ. This chain connects TRBV7-8 to TRBJ2-7; the D gene is possibly TRBD2 (6 bases). This TCR came from a woman in her late teens or twenties in good health. The sample consisted of naive CD4+ T cells from blood. The CDR3 spells CASSFGSSYEQYF. DNA for the CDR3: TGTGCCAGCAGCTTCGGGAGTTCCTACGAGCAGTACTTC.